These 21 T cell receptor beta chains originate from one sample sequenced in a study of cytotoxic CD8 clonotypes in ibrutinib-treated CLL (dated by TCRdb to about 2021). Library generation was performed with the immunoSEQ multiplex PCR assay. The table was pulled from immuneACCESS by TCRdb, which kept in-frame rearrangements only. Such tables lose some clones; where checked, under half of the loss comes from unresolved V genes, and the rest has no known cause. This sample is represented by about 130,000 clones; 80% to 90% of them were singletons. The ten largest clones represent 2% to 2.5% of the sample. The sample's time point label, decoded: roughly 25 months on ibrutinib. The sequenced sample was PBMCs, obtained after 24 months of ibrutinib treatment. These receptors all come from a human donor with chronic lymphocytic leukemia.

To note about this clone: This sample includes further DNA sequences coding for the same CDR3. V gene TRBV28 combines with J gene TRBJ1-2, with 9 positions matching TRBD1. This CDR3 spans 13 amino acids. From germline, CDR1 is MDHEN and CDR2 SYDVKM. Germline trimming cut 6 bases from V and 5 bases from J; bases unmatched to any gene: 4. DNA for the CDR3: TGTGCCAGCAGCCCAGGACAGGGGTATGGCTACACCTTC. Protein product: CASSPGQGYGYTF.

The CDR3 sequence: CASSTNPQGSGANEKLFF. CDR3 sequence (DNA): TGCGCCAGCAGCACCAACCCACAGGGGTCAGGAGCTAATGAAAAACTGTTTTTT. V is TRBV5-1 and J is TRBJ1-4; 7 nucleotides line up with TRBD1. The trim removed 4 bases at V and 3 bases at J, leaving 15 bases unmatched. The CDR3 covers 18 residues. Germline loops: CDR1 SGHRS, CDR2 YFSETQ.

This CDR3 reads CASSVGRELAEAFF. In DNA form, the CDR3 reads TGTGCCAGCAGCGTAGGCAGGGAGTTGGCTGAAGCTTTCTTT. The chain uses TRBV9 and TRBJ1-1; tentative D call: TRBD1 (5 bases). This CDR3 region has 14 residues. The germline V gene has CDR1 SGDLS and CDR2 YYNGEE. V was trimmed by 0 bases and J by 6 bases, leaving 12 bases between them. Complete variable domain (other parts from reference TRBV9 and TRBJ1-1): DSGVTQTPKHLITATGQRVTLRCSPRSGDLSVYWYQQSLDQGLQFLIQYYNGEERAKGNILERFSAQQFPDLHSELNLSSLELGDSALYFCASSVGRELAEAFFGQGTRLTVV.

The chain combines TRBV9 with TRBJ1-2; D gene unclear. V lost 5 bases and J lost 4, with 15 bases in between. This CDR3 region has 14 residues. Germline V gives CDR1 SGDLS, CDR2 YYNGEE. The chain's CDR3 is CASRGQLPFYGYTF. The CDR3 DNA sequence: TGTGCCAGCAGGGGCCAACTTCCCTTCTATGGCTACACCTTC.

The rearrangement joins TRBV5-1 to TRBJ2-5; TRBD1 is a possible D gene (5 bases). The CDR3 is made up of 13 amino acids. Germline V lookup: CDR1 SGHRS, CDR2 YFSETQ. Between the trimmed V and J ends, which lost 2 bases and 3 bases, there was a span of 8 bases. Here the CDR3 reads CASSFRGEETQYF. The CDR3, as DNA: TGCGCCAGCAGCTTTAGGGGCGAAGAGACCCAGTACTTC.

The chain employs TRBV19 and TRBJ1-2; D is undetermined. Germline V gives CDR1 LNHDA, CDR2 SQIVND (reference sequence). The CDR3 runs 14 residues. Trimming took off 0 bases at V and 1 base at J, with 6 bases between the two ends. The CDR3 bases are TGTGCCAGTAGTATAGACCTTATTAACTATGGCTACACCTTC. This encodes CASSIDLINYGYTF.

The chain carries TRBV6-1 and TRBJ1-2, with 7 bases that match TRBD1. The CDR3 sequence is 14 residues long. CDR1 is MNHNS and CDR2 is SASEGT in the germline V gene. V dropped 5 bases and J dropped 5; count of bases not matched to a gene: 8. DNA of the CDR3: TGTGCCAGCAGTTCCGACAGGGCTGTATATGGCTACACCTTC. It is translated as CASSSDRAVYGYTF.

The chain recombines TRBV2 with TRBJ1-2, with D unclear. The CDR3 is 12 residues long. Germline loops: CDR1 SNHLY, CDR2 FYNNEI. V lost 6 bases, J lost 5 bases, and 10 bases lay in between. The CDR3 protein is CASSQEEYGYTF. The CDR3 nucleotides are TGTGCCAGCAGCCAAGAGGAGTATGGCTACACCTTC.

V and J are TRBV4-3 and TRBJ1-3; D uncertain. The V end was cut by 0 bases, the J end by 2 bases, with 8 bases between. The CDR3 is made up of 15 amino acids. CDR1 is LGHNA and CDR2 is YSLEER in the germline V gene. This CDR3 reads CASSQDTGAGNTIYF. In DNA, the CDR3 is TGCGCCAGCAGCCAAGATACGGGTGCTGGAAACACCATATATTTT.

V gene TRBV5-1 combines with J gene TRBJ1-2, with TRBD1 as a possible D gene (6 bases). Looked up from germline, CDR1 is SGHRS and CDR2 is YFSETQ. The V and J ends lost 0 bases and 1 base respectively, with 7 bases between them. The CDR3 is 14 amino acids. The DNA of the CDR3 is TGCGCCAGCAGCTTGGAGGGGGTTAACTATGGCTACACCTTC. Translating it yields CASSLEGVNYGYTF.

This chain links TRBV7-9 with TRBJ2-5, with 7 bases lining up with TRBD1. The J segment lost 2 bases and the V segment lost 5 bases, leaving 8 bases of the junction unmatched. The CDR3 loop spans 15 amino acids. Germline-derived CDR1 and CDR2 are SEHNR and FQNEAQ (reference sequence). Here the CDR3 DNA reads TGTGCCAGCAGCCGCAGGACAGGTGTACAAGAGACCCAGTACTTC. Its protein is CASSRRTGVQETQYF.

This clone came up once. V usage is TRBV28 and J usage is TRBJ1-2; the match to TRBD1 covers 7 bases. Looked up from germline, CDR1 is MDHEN and CDR2 is SYDVKM. The CDR3 extends over 15 amino acids. V dropped 6 bases and J dropped 3; count of bases not matched to a gene: 10. This CDR3 reads CASRGGQELDYGYTF. Here the CDR3 DNA reads TGTGCCAGCAGAGGTGGACAGGAACTGGACTATGGCTACACCTTC.

This clone occurred once. The DNA of the CDR3 is TGCGCCAGCAGCCAAGGTGTTCCCCGGGACAGAAGATCCTACGAGCAGTACTTC. This translates into CASSQGVPRDRRSYEQYF. The chain has TRBV4-1 and TRBJ2-7; 7 bases align to TRBD1. V shed 1 base, J shed 1 base, and the junction held 13 bases outside the gene matches. Germline CDR1 reads MGHRA; CDR2 reads YSYEKL. The CDR3 is 18 residues long.

The V gene is TRBV28, the J gene TRBJ2-7; D is possibly TRBD1 (6 bases). This CDR3 spans 14 amino acids. Trimming cost V 7 bases and J 2 bases, with 15 bases left between them. Germline CDR1 and CDR2: MDHEN and SYDVKM. CDR3 bases: TGTGCCAGCATGAATCAGGGGATAGCCTACGAGCAGTACTTC. Translating gives CASMNQGIAYEQYF.

V gene TRBV6-5 combines with J gene TRBJ1-2; 8 nucleotides line up with TRBD1. CDR3 size: 14 residues. V shed 5 bases, J shed 0 bases, and the junction held 2 bases outside the gene matches. CDR1 is MNHEY, CDR2 SVGAGI, per germline. The DNA of the CDR3 is TGTGCCAGCAGTCGGGACAGGACTAACTATGGCTACACCTTC. Translating gives CASSRDRTNYGYTF.

To note about this clone: One junction end disagrees with the germline gene, perhaps due to a read error. The CDR3 DNA is TGCGCCAGCACCTTGATCGGGACCAACAAAGATACGCAGTATTTT. Residues: CASTLIGTNKDTQYF. This rearrangement joins TRBV5-1 to TRBJ2-3; D may match TRBD1 or TRBD2 (5 bases each). Germline lookup yields CDR1 SGHRS and CDR2 YFSETQ. The CDR3 totals 15 residues.

This sequence joins TRBV7-2 and TRBJ1-5, with no clear D. This CDR3 is 15 amino acids long. In germline, CDR1 is SGHTA, CDR2 FQGNSA. The ends were cut back, 3 bases at V and 0 bases at J, with 9 bases in the middle. In nucleotides, the CDR3 is TGTGCCAGCAGCTTCGATGGACTTAGCAATCAGCCCCAGCATTTT. Residues: CASSFDGLSNQPQHF.

The chain uses TRBV27 and TRBJ1-5; a weak D match, TRBD1 (6 bases). CDR1 and CDR2 from the germline V gene are MNHEY and SMNVEV (reference sequence). This CDR3 contains 18 residues. Trimming shortened V by 5 bases and J by 2 bases, and 22 bases separated the two germline ends. The CDR3 DNA reads TGTGCCAGCAGTCCCGCACCTGGGGGCCGCGGAGGCAATCAGCCCCAGCATTTT. The encoded protein is CASSPAPGGRGGNQPQHF.

This rearrangement joins TRBV6-6 to TRBJ2-1; D remains ambiguous. The CDR3 has 11 residues. The ends were cut back, 7 bases at V and 8 bases at J, with 9 bases in the middle. Germline CDR1 and CDR2: MNHNY and SVGAGI (reference sequence). In DNA form, the CDR3 reads TGTGCCAGCACGAGGAACTATGAGCAGTTCTTC. It translates to CASTRNYEQFF.

This chain joins TRBV28 and TRBJ1-2, with 7 bases that match TRBD1. J gave up 14 bases and V 5 bases, and 8 bases lay outside the gene matches. The germline gives CDR1 MDHEN, CDR2 SYDVKM. The CDR3 runs 11 residues. CDR3 nucleotide sequence: TGTGCCAGCAGTCTACCGCGACAGGGAACCTTC. This sequence encodes CASSLPRQGTF.

This sequence joins TRBV6-6 and TRBJ2-7, with 7 bases matching TRBD1. The CDR3 spans 12 residues. CDR1 MNHNY and CDR2 SVGAGI come from the germline V gene (reference sequence). With 8 bases clipped from V and 2 bases from J, the junction kept 3 bases outside the gene matches. CDR3 in amino acids: CASRDSAYEQYF. The CDR3 DNA reads TGTGCCAGCCGGGACAGCGCCTACGAGCAGTACTTC.